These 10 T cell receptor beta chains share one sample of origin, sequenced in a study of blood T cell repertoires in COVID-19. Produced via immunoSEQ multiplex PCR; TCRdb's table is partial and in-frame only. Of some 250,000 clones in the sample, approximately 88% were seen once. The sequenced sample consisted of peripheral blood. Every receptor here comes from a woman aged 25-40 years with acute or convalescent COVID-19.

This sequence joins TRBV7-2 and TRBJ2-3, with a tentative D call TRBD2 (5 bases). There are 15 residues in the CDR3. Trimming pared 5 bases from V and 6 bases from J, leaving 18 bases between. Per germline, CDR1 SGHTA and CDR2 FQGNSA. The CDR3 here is CASSRRAGRGDTQYF. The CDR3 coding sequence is TGTGCCAGCAGCCGGCGGGCAGGCCGAGGCGATACGCAGTATTTT. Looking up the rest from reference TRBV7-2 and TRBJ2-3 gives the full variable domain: GAGVSQSPSNKVTEKGKDVELRCDPISGHTALYWYRQSLGQGLEFLIYFQGNSAPDKSGLPSDRFSAERTGGSVSTLTIQRTQQEDSAVYLCASSRRAGRGDTQYFGPGTRLTVL.

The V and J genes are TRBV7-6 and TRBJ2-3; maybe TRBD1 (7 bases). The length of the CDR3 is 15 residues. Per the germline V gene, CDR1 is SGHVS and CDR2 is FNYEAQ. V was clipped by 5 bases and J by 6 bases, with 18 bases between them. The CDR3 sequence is CASSPLEGAGDTQYF. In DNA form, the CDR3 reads TGTGCCAGCAGCCCCCTGGAGGGGGCTGGGGATACGCAGTATTTT.

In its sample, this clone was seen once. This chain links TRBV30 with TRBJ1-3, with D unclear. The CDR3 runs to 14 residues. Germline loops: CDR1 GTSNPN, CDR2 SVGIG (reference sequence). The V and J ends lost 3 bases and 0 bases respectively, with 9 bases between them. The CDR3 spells CAWSPRGSGNTIYF. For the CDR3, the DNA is TGTGCCTGGAGCCCGCGGGGCTCTGGAAACACCATATATTTT. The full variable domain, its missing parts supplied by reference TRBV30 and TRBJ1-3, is SQTIHQWPATLVQPVGSPLSLECTVEGTSNPNLYWYRQAAGRGLQLLFYSVGIGQISSEVPQNLSASRPQDRQFILSSKKLLLSDSGFYLCAWSPRGSGNTIYFGEGSWLTVV.

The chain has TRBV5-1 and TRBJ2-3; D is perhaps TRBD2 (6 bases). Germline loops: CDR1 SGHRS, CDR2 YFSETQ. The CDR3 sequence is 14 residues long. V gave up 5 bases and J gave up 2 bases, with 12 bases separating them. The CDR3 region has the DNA TGCGCCAGCAGGGACTGGGACTCCACAGATACGCAGTATTTT. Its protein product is CASRDWDSTDTQYF.

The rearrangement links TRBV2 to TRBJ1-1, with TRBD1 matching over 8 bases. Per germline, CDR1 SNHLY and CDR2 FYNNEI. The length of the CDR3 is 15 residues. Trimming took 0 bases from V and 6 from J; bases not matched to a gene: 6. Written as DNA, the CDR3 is TGTGCCAGCAGTGAAGCGGGGCAGGGGGCTTCTGAAGCTTTCTTT. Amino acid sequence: CASSEAGQGASEAFF. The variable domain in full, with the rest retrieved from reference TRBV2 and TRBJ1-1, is EPEVTQTPSHQVTQMGQEVILRCVPISNHLYFYWYRQILGQKVEFLVSFYNNEISEKSEIFDDQFSVERPDGSNFTLKIRSTKLEDSAMYFCASSEAGQGASEAFFGQGTRLTVV.

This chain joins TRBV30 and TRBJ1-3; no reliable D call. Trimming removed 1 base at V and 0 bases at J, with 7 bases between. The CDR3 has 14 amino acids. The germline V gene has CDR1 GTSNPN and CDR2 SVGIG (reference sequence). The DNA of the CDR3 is TGTGCCTGGAGTGCCAACAGCTCTGGAAACACCATATATTTT. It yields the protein CAWSANSSGNTIYF. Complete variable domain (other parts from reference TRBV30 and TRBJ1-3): SQTIHQWPATLVQPVGSPLSLECTVEGTSNPNLYWYRQAAGRGLQLLFYSVGIGQISSEVPQNLSASRPQDRQFILSSKKLLLSDSGFYLCAWSANSSGNTIYFGEGSWLTVV.

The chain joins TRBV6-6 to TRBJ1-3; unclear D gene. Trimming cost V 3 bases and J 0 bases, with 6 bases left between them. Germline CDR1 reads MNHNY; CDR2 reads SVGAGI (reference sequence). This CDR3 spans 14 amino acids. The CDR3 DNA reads TGTGCCAGCAGTTATTTTAGCTCTGGAAACACCATATATTTT. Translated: CASSYFSSGNTIYF.

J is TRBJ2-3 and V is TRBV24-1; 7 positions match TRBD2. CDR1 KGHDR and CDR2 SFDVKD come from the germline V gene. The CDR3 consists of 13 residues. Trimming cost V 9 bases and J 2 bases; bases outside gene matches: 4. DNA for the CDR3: TGTGCCACCTCCGGGACTACCACAGATACGCAGTATTTT. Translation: CATSGTTTDTQYF.

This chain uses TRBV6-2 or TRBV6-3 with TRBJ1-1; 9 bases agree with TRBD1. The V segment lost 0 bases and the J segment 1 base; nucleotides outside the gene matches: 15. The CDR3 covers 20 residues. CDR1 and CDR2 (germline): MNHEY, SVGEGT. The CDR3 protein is CASSYSTGTGLTRTNTEAFF. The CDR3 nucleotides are TGTGCCAGCAGTTACTCGACAGGGACAGGGCTTACCCGGACGAACACTGAAGCTTTCTTT.

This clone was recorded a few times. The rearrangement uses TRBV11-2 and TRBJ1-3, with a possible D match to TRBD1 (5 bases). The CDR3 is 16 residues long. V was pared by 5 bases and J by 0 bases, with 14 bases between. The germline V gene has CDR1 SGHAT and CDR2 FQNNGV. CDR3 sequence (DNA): TGTGCCAGCAGCATACTACAGGTAGTCTCTGGAAACACCATATATTTT. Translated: CASSILQVVSGNTIYF.